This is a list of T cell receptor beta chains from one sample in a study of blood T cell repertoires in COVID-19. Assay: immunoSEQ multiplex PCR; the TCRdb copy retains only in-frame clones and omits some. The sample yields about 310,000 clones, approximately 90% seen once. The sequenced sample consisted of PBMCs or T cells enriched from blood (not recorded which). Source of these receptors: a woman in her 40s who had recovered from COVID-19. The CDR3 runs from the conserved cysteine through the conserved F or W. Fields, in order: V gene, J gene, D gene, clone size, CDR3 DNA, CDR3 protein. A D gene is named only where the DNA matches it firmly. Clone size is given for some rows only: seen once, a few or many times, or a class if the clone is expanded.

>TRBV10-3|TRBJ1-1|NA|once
TGTGCCATCAGTGGCATAGATGTAGCGACGAACACTGAAGCTTTCTTT
CAISGIDVATNTEAFF
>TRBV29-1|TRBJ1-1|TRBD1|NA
TGCAGCGTGAACAGGGGAATGAACACTGAAGCTTTCTTT
CSVNRGMNTEAFF
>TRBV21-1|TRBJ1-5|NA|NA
TGTGCCAGCAGCAAAGTCCGGGACAGTTCACCTAGCAATCAGCCCCAGCATTTT
CASSKVRDSSPSNQPQHF
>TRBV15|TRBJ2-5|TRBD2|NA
TGTGCCACCAGCAGAGACAAGCTAGCGGGAAGAGAGACCCAGTACTTC
CATSRDKLAGRETQYF
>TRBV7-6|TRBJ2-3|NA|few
TGTGCCAGCAGCTTACCCCAAGATACGCAGTATTTT
CASSLPQDTQYF
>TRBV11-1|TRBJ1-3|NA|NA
TGTGCCAGCAGCTTACCTTTCTCTGGAAACACCATATATTTT
CASSLPFSGNTIYF
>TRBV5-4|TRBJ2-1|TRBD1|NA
TGTGCCAGCAGCTCAGGACAGGCAATGTACAATGAGCAGTTCTTC
CASSSGQAMYNEQFF
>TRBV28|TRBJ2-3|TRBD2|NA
TGTGCCAGCAGTTTATTCCTAGCGGGGGAAGGGGGCACAGATACGCAGTATTTT
CASSLFLAGEGGTDTQYF
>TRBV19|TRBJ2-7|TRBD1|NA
TGTGCCAGTAGTGACCAGGGGGCGAGAATCTACGAGCAGTACTTC
CASSDQGARIYEQYF
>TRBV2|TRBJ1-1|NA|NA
TGTGCCAGCAGTTCAAGAGTGAACACTGAAGCTTTCTTT
CASSSRVNTEAFF
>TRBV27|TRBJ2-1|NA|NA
TGTGCCAGCAGTTTATCCCAGTTTCGTGAGCAGTTCTTC
CASSLSQFREQFF
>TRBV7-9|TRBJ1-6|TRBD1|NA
TGTGCCAGCAGCCCCCCCTTCTGGGACAGGGTGAATTCACCCCTCCACTTT
CASSPPFWDRVNSPLHF
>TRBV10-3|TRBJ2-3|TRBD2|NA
TGTGCCATCAGTGAGTTTGACCTACTAGCGGGGAACACAGATACGCAGTATTTT
CAISEFDLLAGNTDTQYF
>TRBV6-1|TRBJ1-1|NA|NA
TGTGCCAGCAGTGATATCAGGCAGAGCACTGAAGCTTTCTTT
CASSDIRQSTEAFF
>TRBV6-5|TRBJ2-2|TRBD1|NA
TGTGCCAGCAGCCTCCAGGGGGCCACCCGCGGGGAGCTGTTTTTT
CASSLQGATRGELFF
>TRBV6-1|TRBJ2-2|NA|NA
TGTGCCAGCAGTGACGGGACACTCGTTCGTGAGCTGTTTTTT
CASSDGTLVRELFF